These 27 T cell receptor beta chains were all obtained from the same sample, sequenced in a study of T cell responses to AZD1222 COVID-19 vaccine. Generated by immunoSEQ multiplex PCR, the TCRdb table keeps only in-frame clones and is missing some. Of more than 100,000 clones listed, about nine tenths are singletons. Here the sequenced sample was peripheral blood, taken 28 days after the second AZD1222 dose. These receptors all stem from an adult who received the AZD1222 COVID-19 vaccine.

This clone appeared once. The chain has TRBV11-3 and TRBJ1-1, with a tentative D call TRBD1 (6 bases). CDR1 SGHNT and CDR2 YENEEA come from the germline V gene. V was shortened by 2 bases and J by 4 bases, with 11 bases between the two germline ends. The CDR3 runs 14 residues. The CDR3 loop is CASSLRGLFTEAFF. Here the CDR3 DNA reads TGTGCCAGCAGCTTAAGGGGGTTGTTCACTGAAGCTTTCTTT.

The V call is TRBV2, the J call TRBJ1-3; 7 positions agree with TRBD1. With 2 bases clipped from V and 1 base from J, the junction kept 2 bases outside the gene matches. Germline assignment: CDR1 SNHLY and CDR2 FYNNEI. The CDR3 has 15 amino acids. CDR3 nucleotide sequence: TGTGCCAGCAGTGAAAGGGGGCGGTCTGGAAACACCATATATTTT. Amino acids: CASSERGRSGNTIYF.

This chain connects TRBV6-1 to TRBJ2-1; D is ambiguous. Germline loops: CDR1 MNHNS, CDR2 SASEGT. The CDR3 totals 17 residues. Trimming stripped 2 bases from V and 0 bases from J, with 14 bases between. The CDR3 reads CASSELKGTSSYNEQFF. The CDR3 DNA is TGTGCCAGCAGTGAATTAAAGGGTACGAGCTCCTACAATGAGCAGTTCTTC.

The chain is built from TRBV4-3 and TRBJ2-3; tentatively, D is TRBD1 or TRBD2 (6 bases each). The ends were cut back, 1 base at V and 6 bases at J, with 14 bases in the middle. This CDR3 is 15 amino acids long. Germline V gene sequence: CDR1 LGHNA, CDR2 YSLEER. The DNA for the CDR3 is TGCGCCAGCAGCCAAGTAGGGGGGACTCTCGATACGCAGTATTTT. Protein sequence: CASSQVGGTLDTQYF.

The V gene is TRBV27, the J gene TRBJ2-7; unclear D gene. CDR1 and CDR2 from the germline V gene are MNHEY and SMNVEV (reference sequence). The CDR3 sequence is 15 residues long. Trimming shortened V by 5 bases and J by 0 bases, and 14 bases separated the two germline ends. CDR3 DNA: TGTGCCAGCAGTCTAGGCGGCGGCAACTCCTACGAGCAGTACGTC. This sequence encodes CASSLGGGNSYEQYV.

The genes are TRBV19 and TRBJ2-1, with a possible D match to TRBD2 (6 bases). V lost 5 bases and J 2 bases, leaving 28 bases between the germline ends. The germline V gene encodes CDR1 LNHDA and CDR2 SQIVND (reference sequence). This CDR3 has 20 residues. CDR3 sequence (DNA): TGTGCCAGTAGTCTCCCCCTTCGGGGGACTCCAGCTTGGACCTACAATGAGCAGTTCTTC. Protein product: CASSLPLRGTPAWTYNEQFF.

The chain combines TRBV5-1 with TRBJ1-1, with TRBD1 matching 7 bases. Trimming removed 4 bases from V and 3 bases from J; junction bases left unmatched: 6. From germline, CDR1 is SGHRS and CDR2 YFSETQ. The CDR3 totals 14 residues. The CDR3 sequence: CASSARGSDTEAFF. CDR3 in DNA: TGCGCCAGCAGCGCCAGGGGGTCGGACACTGAAGCTTTCTTT. The full variable domain, in which reference TRBV5-1 and TRBJ1-1 provide the parts outside the CDR3, is KAGVTQTPRYLIKTRGQQVTLSCSPISGHRSVSWYQQTPGQGLQFLFEYFSETQRNKGNFPGRFSGRQFSNSRSEMNVSTLELGDSALYLCASSARGSDTEAFFGQGTRLTVV.

The count of this clone is one. The V gene is TRBV30, the J gene TRBJ1-6, with TRBD1 as a possible D gene (5 bases). V lost 8 bases, J lost 5 bases, and 13 bases lay in between. The CDR3 contains 13 residues. CDR1 GTSNPN and CDR2 SVGIG come from the germline V gene (reference sequence). CDR3 residues: CARSGGNNSPLHF. Here the CDR3 DNA reads TGTGCCCGATCGGGGGGGAATAATTCACCCCTCCACTTT.

V and J are TRBV6-5 and TRBJ2-1; possibly TRBD2 for D (6 bases). This CDR3 region has 16 residues. Deletions cut 0 bases from V and 4 bases from J, with 13 bases between. Germline V gives CDR1 MNHEY, CDR2 SVGAGI. CDR3 loop: CASSYSWRAGYNEQFF. Written as DNA, the CDR3 is TGTGCCAGCAGTTACTCCTGGAGGGCGGGGTACAATGAGCAGTTCTTC.

The chain carries TRBV5-1 and TRBJ1-2, with 10 bases identical to TRBD1. The germline V gene encodes CDR1 SGHRS and CDR2 YFSETQ. V dropped 4 bases and J dropped 5; count of bases not matched to a gene: 5. This CDR3 comprises 14 residues. DNA for the CDR3: TGCGCCAGCAGCCCTGACAGGGGGCATTATGGCTACACCTTC. Its protein is CASSPDRGHYGYTF.

The V and J genes are TRBV7-3 and TRBJ2-5; 9 nucleotides align to TRBD1. The germline V gene encodes CDR1 SGHTA and CDR2 FQGTGA. With V trimmed by 4 bases and J by 3 bases, 12 bases remained unmatched. This CDR3 has 17 amino acids. CDR3 loop: CASSYHLGQGREETQYF. CDR3 coding DNA: TGTGCCAGCAGCTACCACCTCGGACAGGGGAGGGAAGAGACCCAGTACTTC.

This chain uses TRBV27 with TRBJ1-5; perhaps TRBD1 as D (6 bases). V lost 7 bases and J lost 1, with 14 bases in between. CDR1 and CDR2 from the germline V gene are MNHEY and SMNVEV (reference sequence). The length of the CDR3 is 15 residues. CDR3 DNA sequence: TGTGCCAGCACAAAAGGGGGTCAGAGCAATCAGCCCCAGCATTTT. Its protein is CASTKGGQSNQPQHF.

CDR3 coding DNA: TGCGCCAGCAGCTTGGACGGGACAGCCAAAGAGACCCAGTACTTC. It codes for CASSLDGTAKETQYF. V is TRBV5-1 and J is TRBJ2-5; 7 bases match TRBD1. CDR1 and CDR2 from the germline V gene are SGHRS and YFSETQ. Trimming cost V 0 bases and J 3 bases; bases outside gene matches: 5. CDR3 size: 15 residues. The variable domain in full, with the rest retrieved from reference TRBV5-1 and TRBJ2-5, is KAGVTQTPRYLIKTRGQQVTLSCSPISGHRSVSWYQQTPGQGLQFLFEYFSETQRNKGNFPGRFSGRQFSNSRSEMNVSTLELGDSALYLCASSLDGTAKETQYFGPGTRLLVL.

J is TRBJ2-1 and V is TRBV4-1; the match to TRBD2 covers 11 bases. This CDR3 is built from 18 residues. The germline V gene encodes CDR1 MGHRA and CDR2 YSYEKL. V lost 1 base, J lost 5 bases, and 10 bases stayed unmatched. The CDR3 reads CASSQARGLAELNNEQFF. The CDR3 DNA sequence: TGCGCCAGCAGCCAAGCAAGGGGACTAGCGGAACTAAACAATGAGCAGTTCTTC.

The V call is TRBV19, the J call TRBJ2-1, with 7 positions matching TRBD2. The CDR3 consists of 14 residues. The germline V gene encodes CDR1 LNHDA and CDR2 SQIVND (reference sequence). Germline trimming cut 5 bases from V and 3 bases from J; bases unmatched to any gene: 4. The CDR3 DNA sequence: TGTGCCAGTAGTTCGTCTAGCGGCTACAATGAGCAGTTCTTC. Residues: CASSSSSGYNEQFF.

The V call is TRBV7-9, the J call TRBJ1-1, with 7 bases matching TRBD1. V dropped 6 bases and J dropped 1; count of bases not matched to a gene: 8. The CDR3 consists of 15 residues. Germline CDR1 and CDR2: SEHNR and FQNEAQ (reference sequence). As DNA, the CDR3 is TGTGCCAGCAGGCCTACAGGGGCGGAGAACACTGAAGCTTTCTTT. Its translation is CASRPTGAENTEAFF.

The chain combines TRBV9 with TRBJ1-1, with 7 bases fitting TRBD1. In germline, CDR1 is SGDLS, CDR2 YYNGEE. The V gene end was trimmed by 4 bases and the J gene end by 5 bases; junction bases not matched to a gene: 8. The CDR3 length is 14 residues. This CDR3 is CASSTRTGGTEAFF. The CDR3 nucleotides read TGTGCCAGCAGCACCCGGACAGGTGGGACTGAAGCTTTCTTT.

This clone appeared once. This rearrangement joins TRBV19 to TRBJ2-2; D uncertain. Trimming shortened V by 10 bases and J by 6 bases, and 6 bases separated the two germline ends. The germline V gene has CDR1 LNHDA and CDR2 SQIVND (reference sequence). This CDR3 is 10 amino acids long. CDR3: CATRAGELFF. As DNA, the CDR3 is TGTGCCACAAGGGCCGGGGAGCTGTTTTTT.

The chain links TRBV18 to TRBJ1-1; possibly TRBD1 for D (6 bases). CDR3 length equals 13 residues. The V gene's germline CDR1 is KGHSH and CDR2 LQKENI. The germline V and J ends were trimmed by 4 bases and 1 base, with 7 bases remaining between them. The CDR3 nucleotides read TGTGCCAGCTCACAGGACAGGAACACTGAAGCTTTCTTT. Protein product: CASSQDRNTEAFF.

This clone was observed once. This chain links TRBV5-6 with TRBJ2-1, with 8 bases aligning to TRBD2. Trimming removed 2 bases from V and 9 bases from J; junction bases left unmatched: 1. The CDR3 runs to 12 residues. The V gene's germline CDR1 is SGHDT and CDR2 YYEEEE. CDR3 sequence: CASSLLAAEQFF. As DNA, the CDR3 is TGTGCCAGCAGCTTACTAGCGGCTGAGCAGTTCTTC.

A single count supports this clone. The chain joins TRBV5-1 to TRBJ1-2; a weak D match, TRBD1 (6 bases). V was pared by 4 bases and J by 4 bases, with 14 bases between. The length of the CDR3 is 14 residues. Germline loops: CDR1 SGHRS, CDR2 YFSETQ. This CDR3 reads CASSRQGQTYGYTF. In nucleotides, the CDR3 is TGCGCCAGCAGCCGCCAAGGACAGACCTATGGCTACACCTTC.

This chain uses TRBV19 with TRBJ1-2; possibly TRBD1 for D (5 bases). Trimming stripped 4 bases from V and 0 bases from J, with 12 bases between. This CDR3 is built from 15 residues. Germline-derived CDR1 and CDR2 are LNHDA and SQIVND (reference sequence). For the CDR3, the DNA is TGTGCCAGTAGTAATACTGACAGCGCTAACTATGGCTACACCTTC. Its translation is CASSNTDSANYGYTF.

This chain connects TRBV11-2 to TRBJ2-5, with TRBD2 identical over 13 bases. Germline V gene data show CDR1 as SGHAT and CDR2 as FQNNGV. This CDR3 has 18 amino acids. With 0 bases clipped from V and 2 bases from J, the junction kept 6 bases outside the gene matches. The DNA of the CDR3 is TGTGCCAGCAGCTTAGATTGGGGACTAGCGGGACAGCAAGAGACCCAGTACTTC. Protein: CASSLDWGLAGQQETQYF.

The chain's CDR3 is CSASVNTEAFF. DNA for the CDR3: TGCAGTGCTAGTGTGAACACTGAAGCTTTCTTT. The V call is TRBV20-1, the J call TRBJ1-1; D ambiguous. V lost 3 bases and J lost 0, with 2 bases in between. CDR3 length equals 11 residues. CDR1 and CDR2 from the germline V gene are DFQATT and SNEGSKA (reference sequence).

The rearrangement joins TRBV9 to TRBJ2-3; no definite D call. Germline V gives CDR1 SGDLS, CDR2 YYNGEE. The CDR3 is made up of 16 amino acids. The V gene lost 0 bases and the J gene lost 5 bases, with 16 bases spanning the gap. CDR3 coding DNA: TGTGCCAGCAGCGTAGTCCCCAGCTCGTGGGGAGATACGCAGTATTTT. Protein sequence: CASSVVPSSWGDTQYF.

This chain links TRBV21-1 with TRBJ1-3. TRBV21-1 is a pseudogene. CDR3 size: 17 residues. CDR3 protein: CASSTPRGGITGNTIYF. CDR3 coding DNA: TGTGCCAGCAGCACCCCGAGGGGGGGAATAACTGGAAACACCATATATTTT.

V and J are TRBV7-2 and TRBJ2-7; D is unresolved. Germline V gives CDR1 SGHTA, CDR2 FQGNSA. The CDR3 is 13 residues long. Trimming removed 5 bases at V and 0 bases at J, with 8 bases between. CDR3: CASSRGFSYEQYV. The CDR3 DNA reads as TGTGCCAGCAGCCGTGGTTTCTCCTACGAGCAGTACGTC.